This T cell receptor beta chain was captured in a study of human T cells and chemical hapten exposure. Study summary: Per-sample variation in TCR yield stemmed mainly from small pooled library volume differences.

Study-wide results and caveats: The number of TCRs above 1 in 1000 frequency did not change after DPC sensitization.

This clonotype was picked up a small number of times. The antigen remains undetermined. The germline gives CDR1 SQVTM, CDR2 ANQGSEA. This CDR3 contains 12 residues. V lost 3 bases and J 4 bases, leaving 9 bases between the germline ends. Single cDNA molecules in the library carried unique molecular identifiers attached during preparation. As processed by the authors: Samples held a median of about 94,000 TCRs, range about 23,224–690,600. Via MiXCR, TCRdb re-called the reads, giving one row per CDR3 protein. V and J calls and clone size were set by TCRdb, not the authors. Altogether 120,000 or so distinct CDR3 sequences are present, about 7.7% being singletons, with the ten largest covering 1.2% to 1.5%. The study extracted total RNA from unfractionated whole blood.

This receptor was obtained from a human donor in good health. Some clones in this sample may be carry-over from other donors' samples. The J gene is TRBJ1-1, the V gene TRBV29-1; TRBD1 might be the D (5 bases). The sequencing sample was made of whole blood. The DNA of the CDR3 is TGCAGCGTTGAGGCAGGGTCCACTGAAGCTTTCTTT. This codes for CSVEAGSTEAFF. The whole variable domain, filled in from reference TRBV29-1 and TRBJ1-1, reads SAVISQKPSRDICQRGTSLTIQCQVDSQVTMMFWYRQQPGQSLTLIATANQGSEATYESGFVIDKFPISRPNLTFSTLTVSNMSPEDSSIYLCSVEAGSTEAFFGQGTRLTVV.